These 10 T cell receptor beta chains came from one sample sequenced in a study of early T cells in non-severe SARS-CoV-2 infection. TCRdb reanalysed the 5' RACE reads using MiXCR and keeps one entry per CDR3 protein. The sample shows around 60,000 distinct CDR3 sequences, approximately 10% of them seen only once. Material: whole blood, obtained at baseline. The receptors were sampled from an adult who was a healthcare worker with PCR-confirmed SARS-CoV-2 infection or an uninfected control (not recorded which).

CDR3 sequence reads: CASSLAVLNTEAFF. DNA for the CDR3: TGTGCCAGCAGCTTAGCCGTCCTGAACACTGAAGCTTTCTTT. The V and J genes are TRBV11-1 and TRBJ1-1; D unclear. The CDR3 contains 14 residues. V was shortened by 0 bases and J by 0 bases, with 5 bases between the two germline ends. Per germline, CDR1 SGHAT and CDR2 FQDESV (reference sequence). Full variable domain (rest looked up from reference TRBV11-1 and TRBJ1-1): EAEVAQSPRYKITEKSQAVAFWCDPISGHATLYWYRQILGQGPELLVQFQDESVVDDSQLPKDRFSAERLKGVDSTLKIQPAELGDSAMYLCASSLAVLNTEAFFGQGTRLTVV.

The chain uses TRBV7-2 and TRBJ2-3, with 10 positions matching TRBD2. V shed 4 bases, J shed 3 bases, and the junction held 10 bases outside the gene matches. From germline, CDR1 is SGHTA and CDR2 FQGNSA. This CDR3 is built from 17 residues. The CDR3 reads CASSSRASGGRTDTQYF. Here the CDR3 DNA reads TGTGCCAGCAGCTCGAGGGCTAGCGGGGGACGGACAGATACGCAGTATTTT.

This clonotype is medium-sized by share. This sequence joins TRBV27 and TRBJ2-4, with TRBD2 identical over 13 bases. Germline CDR1 MNHEY, CDR2 SMNVEV (reference sequence). Losses at the gene ends were 5 bases for V and 0 bases for J; bases not matched to a gene: 7. The CDR3 has 18 amino acids. The CDR3 reads CASSPLAGGPQAKNIQYF. Written as DNA, the CDR3 is TGTGCCAGCAGTCCACTAGCGGGGGGGCCTCAAGCCAAAAACATTCAGTACTTC.

The chain uses TRBV7-2 and TRBJ1-2; 7 bases are a match to TRBD1. The ends lost 5 bases at V and 4 bases at J; junction bases unmatched: 7. Germline values: CDR1 SGHTA, CDR2 FQGNSA. The CDR3 has 14 amino acids. DNA of the CDR3: TGTGCCAGCAGCCACCGTCAGGGGGGCTATGGCTACACCTTC. It encodes CASSHRQGGYGYTF.

The sample holds many counts of this clonotype. The gene calls are TRBV20-1 and TRBJ2-1; TRBD1 matches 9 bases. Germline V gene lookup returns CDR1 DFQATT and CDR2 SNEGSKA (reference sequence). The CDR3 spans 14 residues. The junction had 8 bases not matched to a gene; V was cut back by 5 bases and J by 6 bases. The CDR3 sequence is CSAQPGQGINEQFF. The CDR3 DNA reads TGCAGTGCTCAACCGGGACAGGGTATCAATGAGCAGTTCTTC.

This clonotype was detected only a few times. The chain recombines TRBV30 with TRBJ1-6; D is perhaps TRBD1 (5 bases). V was pared by 1 base and J by 4 bases, with 14 bases between. CDR3 size: 16 residues. Germline V gives CDR1 GTSNPN, CDR2 SVGIG (reference sequence). The CDR3 spells CAWSAGTFSYNSPLHF. The CDR3, as DNA: TGTGCCTGGAGTGCCGGGACCTTCTCGTATAATTCACCCCTCCACTTT.

This clonotype came up a few times. The genes are TRBV5-1 and TRBJ2-3; 10 bases match TRBD2. The CDR3 runs to 15 residues. The V and J ends lost 0 bases and 3 bases, in that order; junction bases with no gene match: 1. The germline V gene encodes CDR1 SGHRS and CDR2 YFSETQ. The CDR3 DNA reads as TGCGCCAGCAGCTTGGAGGGACTAGCGACAGATACGCAGTATTTT. Translating gives CASSLEGLATDTQYF.

The chain is built from TRBV7-2 and TRBJ1-2; no definite D call. With 3 bases removed from V and 13 bases from J, the gap between germline ends came to 9 bases. The CDR3 totals 10 residues. Germline lookup yields CDR1 SGHTA and CDR2 FQGNSA. The CDR3 nucleotides read TGTGCCAGCAGCTTTGACCGGGCCACCTTC. It is translated as CASSFDRATF.

This clonotype was picked up a small number of times. The chain joins TRBV2 to TRBJ1-6; 8 bases line up with TRBD1. Losses at the gene ends were 6 bases for V and 13 bases for J; bases not matched to a gene: 11. Germline V gene lookup returns CDR1 SNHLY and CDR2 FYNNEI. The CDR3 is made up of 14 amino acids. The CDR3: CASRPGQALRPLHF. The CDR3 nucleotides are TGTGCCAGCAGACCGGGACAGGCGCTGAGGCCCCTCCACTTT.

This chain links TRBV20-1 with TRBJ2-7; tentative D call: TRBD2 (5 bases). Germline V gives CDR1 DFQATT, CDR2 SNEGSKA (reference sequence). With 4 bases removed from V and 1 base from J, the gap between germline ends came to 8 bases. The CDR3 has 12 residues. This chain's CDR3 is CSATRESYEQYF. The CDR3 nucleotides read TGCAGTGCTACGAGGGAGTCCTACGAGCAGTACTTC.